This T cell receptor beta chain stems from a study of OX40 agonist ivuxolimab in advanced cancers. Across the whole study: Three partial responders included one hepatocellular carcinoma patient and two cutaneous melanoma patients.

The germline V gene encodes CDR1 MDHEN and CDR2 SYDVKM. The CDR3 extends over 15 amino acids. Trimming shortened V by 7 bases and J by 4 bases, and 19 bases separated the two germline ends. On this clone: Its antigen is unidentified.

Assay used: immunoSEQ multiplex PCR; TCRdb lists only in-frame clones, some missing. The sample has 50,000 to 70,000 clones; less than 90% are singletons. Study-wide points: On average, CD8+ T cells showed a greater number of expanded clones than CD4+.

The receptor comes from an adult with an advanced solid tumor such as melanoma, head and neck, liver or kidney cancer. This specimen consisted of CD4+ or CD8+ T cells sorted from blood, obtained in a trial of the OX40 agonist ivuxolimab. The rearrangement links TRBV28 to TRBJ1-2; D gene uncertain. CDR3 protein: CASKPQRAGGYGYTF. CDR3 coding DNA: TGTGCCAGCAAACCCCAAAGGGCCGGCGGCTATGGCTACACCTTC.